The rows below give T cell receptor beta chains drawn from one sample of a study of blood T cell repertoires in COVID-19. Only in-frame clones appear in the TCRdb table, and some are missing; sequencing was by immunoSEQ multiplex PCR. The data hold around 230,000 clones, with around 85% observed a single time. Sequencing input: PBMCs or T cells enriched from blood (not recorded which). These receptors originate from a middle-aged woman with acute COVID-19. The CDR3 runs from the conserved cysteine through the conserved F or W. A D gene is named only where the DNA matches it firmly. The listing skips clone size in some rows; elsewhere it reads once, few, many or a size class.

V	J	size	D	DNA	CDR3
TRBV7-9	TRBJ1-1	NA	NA	TGTGCCAGCAGCTTTCCGCTGACGGAGTTGACTGAAGCTTTCTTT	CASSFPLTELTEAFF
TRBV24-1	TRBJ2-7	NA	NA	TGTGCCACCAGTGATTCATACGAGCAGTACTTC	CATSDSYEQYF
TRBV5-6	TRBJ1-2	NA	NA	TGTGCCAGCAGCTTAGGAGACAGTCTTATCCTCTATGGCTACACCTTC	CASSLGDSLILYGYTF
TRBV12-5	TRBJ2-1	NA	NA	TGTGCTAGTGTCGGGAGCTCCTACAATGAGCAGTTCTTC	CASVGSSYNEQFF
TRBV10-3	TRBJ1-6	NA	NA	TGTGCCATCAGGGGTCCGGGGGGTTCCCTCCACTTT	CAIRGPGGSLHF
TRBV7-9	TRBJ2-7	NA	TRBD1	TGTGCCAGCAGCTTTATCCCCGACAGGGACTACGAGCAGTACTTC	CASSFIPDRDYEQYF
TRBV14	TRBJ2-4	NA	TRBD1	TGTGCCAGCAGCACCCGGACAGGGGTGAGAAACATTCAGTACTTC	CASSTRTGVRNIQYF
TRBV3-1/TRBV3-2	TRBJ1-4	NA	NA	TGTGCCAGCAGCCAAGCCGGTCAAACTGGAAAACTGTTTTTT	CASSQAGQTGKLFF
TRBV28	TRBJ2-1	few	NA	TGTGCCAGCAGTTCCCTCGGGAATGAGCAGTTCTTC	CASSSLGNEQFF
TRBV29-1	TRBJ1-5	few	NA	TGCAGCGTTGCCCAGGCGAGCAATCAGCCCCAGCATTTT	CSVAQASNQPQHF
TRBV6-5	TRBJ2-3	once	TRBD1	TGTGCCAGCAACGACTTGGACAGGGGGACAGATACGCAGTATTTT	CASNDLDRGTDTQYF
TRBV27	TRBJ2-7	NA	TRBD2	TGTGCCAGCGCGAGCCCCCGCGGGACTAGCGGGAGCTACGAGCAGTACTTC	CASASPRGTSGSYEQYF
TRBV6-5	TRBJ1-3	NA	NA	TGTGCCAGCAGTTACTCCTTTGGAAACACCATATATTTT	CASSYSFGNTIYF
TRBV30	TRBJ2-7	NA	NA	TGTGCCTGGAGCGCCGGGACACCCGCGCCTTACGAGCAGTACTTC	CAWSAGTPAPYEQYF
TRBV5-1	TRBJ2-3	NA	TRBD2	TGCGCCAGCGGTCTAGCGGGAGGTGAGGATACGCAGTATTTT	CASGLAGGEDTQYF
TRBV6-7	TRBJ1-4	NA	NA	TGTGCCAGCAGTTACTCGGGCAGAAGTAATGAAAAACTGTTTTTT	CASSYSGRSNEKLFF
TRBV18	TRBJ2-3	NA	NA	TGTGCCAGCTCACCAACATATGCAGATACGCAGTATTTT	CASSPTYADTQYF
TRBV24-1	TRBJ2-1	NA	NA	TGTGCCACAGGTGGGGGCGGGAGTGACAATGAGCAGTTCTTC	CATGGGGSDNEQFF
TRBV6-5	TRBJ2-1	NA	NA	TGTGCCAGCACCGGAACAGGACCTTACAATGAGCAGTTCTTC	CASTGTGPYNEQFF
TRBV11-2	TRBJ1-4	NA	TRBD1	TGTGCCAGCAGCTTCGTACCGACAGGGGACGAAAAACTGTTTTTT	CASSFVPTGDEKLFF
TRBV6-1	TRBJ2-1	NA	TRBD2	TGTGCCAGCAGTGAGGGGGCCCTAGTTTCTAGCGGGAGAGAGCAGTTCTTC	CASSEGALVSSGREQFF
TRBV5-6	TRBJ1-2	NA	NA	TGTGCCAGCAGCCCCGACAGGATCTATGGCTACACCTTC	CASSPDRIYGYTF
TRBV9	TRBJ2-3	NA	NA	TGTGCCAGCAGCGTAGATCAGGGGAGAGGCACAGATACGCAGTATTTT	CASSVDQGRGTDTQYF
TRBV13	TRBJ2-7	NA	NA	TGTGCCAGCAGCTTAGGCAGGCTGACCTCCTACGAGCAGTACTTC	CASSLGRLTSYEQYF
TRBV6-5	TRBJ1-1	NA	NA	TGTGCCAGCAGTTACTCCCGGACAGCGTGGGCTGGGGAAGCTTTCTTT	CASSYSRTAWAGEAFF
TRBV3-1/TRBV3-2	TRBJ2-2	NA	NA	TGTGCCAGCAGAGAAAGGGGGAGCACCGGGGAGCTGTTTTTT	CASRERGSTGELFF
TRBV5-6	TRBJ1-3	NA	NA	TGTGCCAGCAGCTTGGCCCGGTGGTACTCTGGAAACACCATATATTTT	CASSLARWYSGNTIYF
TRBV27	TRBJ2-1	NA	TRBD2	TGTGCCAGCAGTTTAATAGCGGGGACCTACAATGAGCAGTTCTTC	CASSLIAGTYNEQFF